In its sample, the clone carrying this T cell receptor beta chain was seen many times. Its target is not known. This sample is part of a study of T cell repertoires in cytomegalovirus infection. Findings of the study overall: CMV-specific HLA-C-restricted TCR beta clonotypes dominated the ex vivo response.

Germline V gene lookup returns CDR1 MDHEN and CDR2 SYDVKM. The trim removed 3 bases at V and 5 bases at J, leaving 6 bases unmatched. The CDR3 consists of 14 residues. TCRdb re-derived calls from the reads in MiXCR, one entry per CDR3 protein. The top ten hold about 25% of the sample, which has tens of thousands of distinct CDR3 sequences, around 18% seen once. The J gene is TRBJ2-5, the V gene TRBV28; 7 bases align to TRBD2. The receptor was derived from a human donor in good health (CMV status not recorded). Some clones in this sample may be carry-over from other donors' samples. Sample: CD8+ T cells from cultured PBMCs, taken from culture after CMV antigen stimulation. The CDR3 loop is CASSLGGSIETQYF. The CDR3 region has the DNA TGTGCCAGCAGTTTGGGCGGGAGTATTGAGACCCAGTACTTC.